This T cell receptor (beta chain) was retrieved from a study of blood T cell repertoires in COVID-19. This table comes from immunoSEQ multiplex PCR, and its TCRdb copy is limited to in-frame clones, with some not included. The sample lists about 76,000 clones, roughly 85% seen once, with roughly 9.7% in the top ten. The CDR3 has 13 residues. V shed 3 bases and J shed 6 bases, with 10 bases lying between them. In germline, CDR1 is SGHAT, CDR2 FQDESV (reference sequence). V is TRBV11-1 and J is TRBJ2-3; D ambiguous. Sequenced input: peripheral blood. This receptor was taken from a man aged 55 to 70 with COVID-19, enrolled during active disease. The CDR3 DNA sequence: TGTGCCAGCAGCTTCTCTCCCCGGGATACGCAGTATTTT. Translating gives CASSFSPRDTQYF.